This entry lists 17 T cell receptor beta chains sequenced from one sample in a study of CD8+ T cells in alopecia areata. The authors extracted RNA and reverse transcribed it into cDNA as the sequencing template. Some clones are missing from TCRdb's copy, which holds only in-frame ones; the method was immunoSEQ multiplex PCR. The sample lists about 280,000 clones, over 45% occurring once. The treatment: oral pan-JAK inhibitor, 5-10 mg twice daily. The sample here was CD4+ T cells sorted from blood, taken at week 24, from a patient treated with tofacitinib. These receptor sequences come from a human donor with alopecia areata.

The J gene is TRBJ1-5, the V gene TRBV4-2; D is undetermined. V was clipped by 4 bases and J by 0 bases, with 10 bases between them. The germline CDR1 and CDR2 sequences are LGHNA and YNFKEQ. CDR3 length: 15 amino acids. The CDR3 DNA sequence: TGTGCCAGCAGCCCCGAGTTTTATAGCAATCAGCCCCAGCATTTT. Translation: CASSPEFYSNQPQHF.

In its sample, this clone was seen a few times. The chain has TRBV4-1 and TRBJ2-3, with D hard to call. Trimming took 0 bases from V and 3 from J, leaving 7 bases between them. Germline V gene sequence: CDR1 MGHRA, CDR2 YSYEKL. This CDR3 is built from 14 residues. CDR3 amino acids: CASSQDLATDTQYF. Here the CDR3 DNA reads TGCGCCAGCAGCCAAGATCTTGCGACAGATACGCAGTATTTT.

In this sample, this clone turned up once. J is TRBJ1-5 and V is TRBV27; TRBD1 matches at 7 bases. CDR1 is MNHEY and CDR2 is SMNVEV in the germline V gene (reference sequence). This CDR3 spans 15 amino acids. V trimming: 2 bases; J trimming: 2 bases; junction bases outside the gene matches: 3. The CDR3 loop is CASSLKGQGNQPQHF. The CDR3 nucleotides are TGTGCCAGCAGTTTAAAAGGACAGGGCAATCAGCCCCAGCATTTT.

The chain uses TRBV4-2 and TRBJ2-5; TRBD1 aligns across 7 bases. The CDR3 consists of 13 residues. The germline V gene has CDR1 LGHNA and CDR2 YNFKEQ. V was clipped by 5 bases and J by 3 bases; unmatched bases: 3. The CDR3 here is CASSRDREETQYF. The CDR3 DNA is TGTGCCAGCAGCAGGGACAGAGAAGAGACCCAGTACTTC.

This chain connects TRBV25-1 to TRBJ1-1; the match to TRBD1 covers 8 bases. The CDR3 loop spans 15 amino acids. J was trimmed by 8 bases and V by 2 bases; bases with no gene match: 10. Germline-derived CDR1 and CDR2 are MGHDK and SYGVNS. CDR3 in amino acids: CASSELGLGQGEAFF. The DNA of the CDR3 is TGTGCCAGCAGTGAACTCGGTTTAGGACAGGGCGAAGCTTTCTTT.

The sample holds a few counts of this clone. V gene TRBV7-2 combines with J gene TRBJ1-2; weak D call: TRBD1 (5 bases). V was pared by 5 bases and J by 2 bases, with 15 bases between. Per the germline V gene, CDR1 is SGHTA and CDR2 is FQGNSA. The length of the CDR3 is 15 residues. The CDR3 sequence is CASSPRMGENYGYTF. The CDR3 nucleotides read TGTGCCAGCAGCCCCCGGATGGGGGAGAACTATGGCTACACCTTC.

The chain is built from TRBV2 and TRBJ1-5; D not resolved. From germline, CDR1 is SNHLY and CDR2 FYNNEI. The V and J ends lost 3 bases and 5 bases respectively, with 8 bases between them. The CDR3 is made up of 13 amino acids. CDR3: CASSEVRDQPQHF. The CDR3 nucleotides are TGTGCCAGCAGTGAGGTTCGGGATCAGCCCCAGCATTTT.

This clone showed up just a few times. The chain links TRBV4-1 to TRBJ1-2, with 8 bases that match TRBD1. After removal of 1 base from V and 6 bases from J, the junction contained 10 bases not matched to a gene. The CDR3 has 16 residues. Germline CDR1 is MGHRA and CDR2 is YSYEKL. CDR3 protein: CASSQGLDRAFNGYTF. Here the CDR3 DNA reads TGCGCCAGCAGCCAAGGTTTGGACAGGGCATTCAATGGCTACACCTTC.

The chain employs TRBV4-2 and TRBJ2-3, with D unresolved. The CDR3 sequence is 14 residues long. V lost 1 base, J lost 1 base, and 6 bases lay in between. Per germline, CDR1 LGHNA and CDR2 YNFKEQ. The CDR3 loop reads CASSQGTGTDTQYF. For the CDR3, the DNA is TGTGCCAGCAGCCAAGGGACCGGCACAGATACGCAGTATTTT.

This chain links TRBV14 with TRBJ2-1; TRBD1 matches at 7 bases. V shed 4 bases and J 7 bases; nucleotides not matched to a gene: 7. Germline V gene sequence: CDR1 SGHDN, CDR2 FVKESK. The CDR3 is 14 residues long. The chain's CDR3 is CASSLNRGENEQFF. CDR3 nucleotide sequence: TGTGCCAGCAGCCTCAACAGGGGCGAAAATGAGCAGTTCTTC.

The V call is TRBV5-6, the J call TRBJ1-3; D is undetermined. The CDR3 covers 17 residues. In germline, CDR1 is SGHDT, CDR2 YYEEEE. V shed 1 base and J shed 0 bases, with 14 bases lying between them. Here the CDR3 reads CASSLLGSTYSGNTIYF. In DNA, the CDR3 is TGTGCCAGCAGCTTGTTGGGCAGCACCTACTCTGGAAACACCATATATTTT.

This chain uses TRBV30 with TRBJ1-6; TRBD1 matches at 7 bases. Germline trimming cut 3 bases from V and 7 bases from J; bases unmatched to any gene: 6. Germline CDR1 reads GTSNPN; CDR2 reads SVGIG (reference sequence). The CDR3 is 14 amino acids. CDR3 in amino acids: CAWSRGVENSPLHF. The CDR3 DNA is TGTGCCTGGAGCAGGGGGGTGGAGAATTCACCCCTCCACTTT.

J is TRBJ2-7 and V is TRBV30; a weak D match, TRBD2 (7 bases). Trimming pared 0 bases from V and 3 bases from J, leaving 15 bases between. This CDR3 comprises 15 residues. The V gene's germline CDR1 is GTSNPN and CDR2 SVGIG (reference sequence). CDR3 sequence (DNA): TGTGCCTGGAGTGTCTCTATCGGGGGGCACTACGAGCAGTACTTC. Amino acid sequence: CAWSVSIGGHYEQYF.

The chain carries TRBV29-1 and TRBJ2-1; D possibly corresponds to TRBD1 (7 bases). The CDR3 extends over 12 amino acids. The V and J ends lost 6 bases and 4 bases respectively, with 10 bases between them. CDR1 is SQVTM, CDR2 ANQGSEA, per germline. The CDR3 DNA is TGCAGCGTCGGGGGACAGTACAATGAGCAGTTCTTC. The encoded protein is CSVGGQYNEQFF.

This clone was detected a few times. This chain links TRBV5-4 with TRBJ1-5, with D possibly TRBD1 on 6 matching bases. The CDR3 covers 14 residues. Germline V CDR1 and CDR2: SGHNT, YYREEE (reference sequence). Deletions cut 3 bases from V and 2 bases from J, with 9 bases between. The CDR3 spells CASSSGEGNQPQHF. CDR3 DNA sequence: TGTGCCAGCAGCTCAGGGGAGGGCAATCAGCCCCAGCATTTT.

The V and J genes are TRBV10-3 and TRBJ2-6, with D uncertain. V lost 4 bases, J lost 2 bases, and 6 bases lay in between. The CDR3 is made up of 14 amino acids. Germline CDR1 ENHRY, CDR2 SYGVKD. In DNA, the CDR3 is TGTGCCATCAGTGGGGGTGCTGGGGCCAACGTCCTGACTTTC. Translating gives CAISGGAGANVLTF.

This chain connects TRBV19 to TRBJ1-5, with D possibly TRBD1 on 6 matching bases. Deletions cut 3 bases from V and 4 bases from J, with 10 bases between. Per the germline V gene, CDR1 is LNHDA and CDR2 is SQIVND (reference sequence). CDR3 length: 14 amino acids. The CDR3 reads CASSIHRENQPQHF. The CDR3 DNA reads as TGTGCCAGTAGTATCCACAGGGAAAATCAGCCCCAGCATTTT.